One and the same sample provided the 18 T cell receptor beta chains below, sequenced in a study of response to subunit inactivated influenza vaccine. One entry per CDR3 protein, called by TCRdb with MiXCR from the RT-PCR reads. The table lists 500,000 to 600,000 distinct CDR3 sequences, about 17% of them singletons, with approximately 3% in the top ten. The sample in question was CD4+ T cells sorted from PBMCs, obtained 23 months after vaccination. The receptors here all came from a man aged 50-75 years who received an inactivated influenza vaccine.

Concerning this clonotype: One junction end disagrees with the germline gene, perhaps due to a read error. J is TRBJ2-7 and V is TRBV19; D is unresolved. This CDR3 comprises 14 residues. Germline V CDR1 and CDR2: LNHDA, SQIVND (reference sequence). The CDR3 bases are TGTGCCAGTAGTATCTCAGCTGGTCACACGCTCTTTTTCTTC. Residues: CASSISAGHTLFFF. The whole variable domain, filled in from reference TRBV19 and TRBJ2-7, reads DGGITQSPKYLFRKEGQNVTLSCEQNLNHDAMYWYRQDPGQGLRLIYYSQIVNDFQKGDIAEGYSVSREKKESFPLTVTSAQKNPTAFYLCASSISAGHTLFFFGPGTRLTVT.

V is TRBV11-3 and J is TRBJ2-6; D is uncertain. Germline V gene lookup returns CDR1 SGHNT and CDR2 YENEEA. The CDR3 covers 15 residues. V lost 2 bases and J lost 4, with 9 bases in between. Written as DNA, the CDR3 is TGTGCCAGCAGCTTATCCTACGGGGGGGCCAACGTCCTGACTTTC. Its protein product is CASSLSYGGANVLTF.

The gene calls are TRBV7-2 and TRBJ1-6; D might be TRBD1 (5 bases). V was trimmed by 2 bases and J by 7 bases, leaving 12 bases between them. The CDR3 extends over 15 amino acids. CDR1 SGHTA and CDR2 FQGNSA come from the germline V gene. The CDR3 sequence is CASSLTTVGNSPLHF. The DNA of the CDR3 is TGTGCCAGCAGCTTAACGACAGTTGGCAATTCACCCCTCCACTTT.

This clonotype was seen only a few times. This chain joins TRBV15 and TRBJ2-7; D assignment may be TRBD1 or TRBD2 (5 bases each). Germline V gene sequence: CDR1 LNHNV, CDR2 YYDKDF (reference sequence). Trimming stripped 1 base from V and 2 bases from J, with 12 bases between. The CDR3 contains 15 residues. CDR3: CATSRAGQGPYEQYF. The CDR3 nucleotides read TGTGCCACCAGCAGAGCAGGTCAGGGACCCTACGAGCAGTACTTC.

CDR3 in amino acids: CASSPYMDTQYF. The DNA for the CDR3 is TGTGCCAGCAGCCCGTATATGGATACGCAGTATTTT. The chain joins TRBV3-1 to TRBJ2-3; D gene uncertain. This CDR3 region has 12 residues. Trimming left V 4 bases short and J 6 bases short, with 8 bases between. Germline lookup yields CDR1 LGHDT and CDR2 YNNKEL (reference sequence).

This clonotype was detected many times. The chain recombines TRBV12-3 or TRBV12-4 with TRBJ2-3; D not resolved. The V end was cut by 5 bases, the J end by 4 bases, with 13 bases between. This CDR3 is built from 14 residues. The CDR3 spells CASSTQSSSDTQYF. The CDR3 DNA reads as TGTGCCAGCAGTACCCAGAGCTCCTCAGATACGCAGTATTTT.

This clonotype was counted a few times. V usage is TRBV11-2 and J usage is TRBJ2-1; 10 nucleotides agree with TRBD2. The V and J ends lost 5 bases and 9 bases, in that order; junction bases with no gene match: 13. The germline CDR1 and CDR2 sequences are SGHAT and FQNNGV. The CDR3 is 16 amino acids. The CDR3 here is CASSPLQRGGLGEQFF. The DNA for the CDR3 is TGTGCCAGCAGCCCCCTCCAGCGGGGGGGCCTGGGTGAGCAGTTCTTC. The complete variable domain, with remaining parts taken from reference TRBV11-2 and TRBJ2-1, reads EAGVAQSPRYKIIEKRQSVAFWCNPISGHATLYWYQQILGQGPKLLIQFQNNGVVDDSQLPKDRFSAERLKGVDSTLKIQPAKLEDSAVYLCASSPLQRGGLGEQFFGPGTRLTVL.

This clonotype has just a few counts. The chain joins TRBV7-6 to TRBJ2-7; D not certain. This CDR3 has 13 amino acids. V lost 3 bases and J lost 6, with 12 bases in between. Germline CDR1 is SGHVS and CDR2 is FNYEAQ. The CDR3: CASSFTPTAEQYF. The DNA of the CDR3 is TGTGCCAGCAGCTTCACGCCCACAGCCGAGCAGTACTTC.

V and J are TRBV4-3 and TRBJ2-1, with D perhaps matching TRBD1 (5 bases). CDR1 is LGHNA and CDR2 is YSLEER in the germline V gene. V shed 0 bases and J shed 7 bases, with 10 bases lying between them. The CDR3 runs 14 residues. This chain's CDR3 is CASSQDSQGNEQFF. The DNA of the CDR3 is TGCGCCAGCAGCCAAGACTCTCAGGGTAATGAGCAGTTCTTC.

This chain connects TRBV29-1 to TRBJ2-1, with 8 nucleotides matching TRBD1. The CDR3 contains 14 residues. Trimming removed 6 bases from V and 4 bases from J; junction bases left unmatched: 8. Germline CDR1 SQVTM, CDR2 ANQGSEA. CDR3 sequence (DNA): TGCAGCGTCGACAGGGGCGCGAGGTACAATGAGCAGTTCTTC. Translated: CSVDRGARYNEQFF.

The J gene is TRBJ2-3, the V gene TRBV28, with TRBD2 matching 12 bases. There are 15 residues in the CDR3. Germline values: CDR1 MDHEN, CDR2 SYDVKM. The V segment lost 5 bases and the J segment 2 bases; nucleotides outside the gene matches: 2. The CDR3 DNA reads as TGTGCCAGCAGTCGACTAGCGGGAGCCACAGATACGCAGTATTTT. Its translation: CASSRLAGATDTQYF.

This clonotype was found a few times. The CDR3, as DNA: TGCGCCAGCAGCTTGAGGTCAGGGCCTGACAATGAGCAGTTCTTC. It translates to CASSLRSGPDNEQFF. The J gene is TRBJ2-1, the V gene TRBV5-1; tentative D call: TRBD1 (5 bases). CDR1 is SGHRS, CDR2 YFSETQ, per germline. CDR3 length equals 15 residues. With 1 base removed from V and 5 bases from J, the gap between germline ends came to 13 bases.

In its sample, this clonotype was seen a few times. The chain combines TRBV21-1 with TRBJ2-7; the table calls TRBD2, which could not be checked here. TRBV21-1 is annotated as a pseudogene. CDR3 length: 16 amino acids. As DNA, the CDR3 is TGTGCCAGCAGCCCCGGGCCTAGCGGAGATTCCTACGAGCAGTACTTC. The encoded protein is CASSPGPSGDSYEQYF.

A few counts support this clonotype. The chain recombines TRBV10-3 with TRBJ2-5; the match to TRBD1 covers 9 bases. J was trimmed by 13 bases and V by 3 bases; bases with no gene match: 12. This CDR3 contains 14 residues. CDR1 and CDR2 from the germline V gene are ENHRY and SYGVKD. The CDR3 spells CAISEDRGSRLGYF. CDR3 in DNA: TGTGCCATCAGTGAAGACAGGGGGTCGCGTTTGGGGTACTTC.

The chain combines TRBV5-1 with TRBJ2-1; D might be TRBD1 (6 bases). Trimming shortened V by 0 bases and J by 6 bases, and 13 bases separated the two germline ends. The CDR3 length is 15 residues. Germline V gene data show CDR1 as SGHRS and CDR2 as YFSETQ. In nucleotides, the CDR3 is TGCGCCAGCAGCTTGGGGGGGCCCGTGGCCAATGAGCAGTTCTTC. Translating it yields CASSLGGPVANEQFF.

The rearrangement links TRBV29-1 to TRBJ2-5, with 8 bases identical to TRBD2. V shed 6 bases, J shed 2 bases, and the junction held 8 bases outside the gene matches. CDR1 and CDR2 (germline): SQVTM, ANQGSEA. The CDR3 has 14 residues. As DNA, the CDR3 is TGCAGCGTCCGAGCGGGAGTTGTACAAGAGACCCAGTACTTC. It codes for CSVRAGVVQETQYF.

This clonotype showed up just a few times. The chain is built from TRBV5-5 and TRBJ2-6, with 8 bases fitting TRBD1. The CDR3 has 17 residues. The V gene end was trimmed by 4 bases and the J gene end by 5 bases; junction bases not matched to a gene: 11. From germline, CDR1 is SGHKS and CDR2 YYEKEE (reference sequence). CDR3 sequence reads: CASSAGTGSGRANVLTF. For the CDR3, the DNA is TGTGCCAGCAGCGCGGGGACAGGTTCTGGAAGGGCCAACGTCCTGACTTTC.

This clonotype was detected only a few times. The chain combines TRBV4-2 with TRBJ2-7, with D possibly being TRBD2 (5 bases). In germline, CDR1 is LGHNA, CDR2 YNFKEQ. The CDR3 consists of 15 residues. V was pared by 0 bases and J by 6 bases, with 15 bases between. Written as DNA, the CDR3 is TGTGCCAGCAGCCAAGATCGGGATGCTTATTCCGAGCAGTACTTC. Protein product: CASSQDRDAYSEQYF.